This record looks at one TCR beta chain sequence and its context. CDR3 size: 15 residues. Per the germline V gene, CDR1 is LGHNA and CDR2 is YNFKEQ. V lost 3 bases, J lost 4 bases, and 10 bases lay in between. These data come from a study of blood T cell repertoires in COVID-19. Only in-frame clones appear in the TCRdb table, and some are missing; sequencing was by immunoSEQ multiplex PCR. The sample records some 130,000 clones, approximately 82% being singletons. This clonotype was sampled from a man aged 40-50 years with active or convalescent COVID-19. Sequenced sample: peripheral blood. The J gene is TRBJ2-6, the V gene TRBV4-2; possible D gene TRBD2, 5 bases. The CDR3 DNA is TGTGCCAGCAGCCATAGAGGGCAGGGGGCCAACGTCCTGACTTTC. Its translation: CASSHRGQGANVLTF.